The T cell receptor (beta chain) described here comes from a study of tumor-infiltrating lymphocytes in primary liver carcinoma. The study, taken as a whole, reports: Tumor specimens were characterized by a significantly higher top-250-clone fraction than blood (p = 0.039).

Between roughly 18 and 30 mg of unsorted bulk tissue served as the source from which RNA and DNA were co-extracted. This clonotype was picked up one time. The antigen remains undetermined. A junction end diverges from the germline sequence, so it may reflect a read error. Starting from 500 ng of total RNA, TCR beta cDNA was produced with a primer in the constant region. Three nested multiplex PCR rounds, a slightly modified ARM-PCR, produced the libraries for TCR beta. The first two PCR rounds, approximately 10 cycles each, used TRBV1-TRBV30 forward primers and a C-beta reverse primer. TCRdb analysed the multiplex PCR reads with MiXCR anew, one entry per CDR3 protein. The table includes over 35,000 distinct CDR3 sequences, roughly 74% detected once. The germline gives CDR1 SEHNR, CDR2 FQNEAQ (reference sequence). This CDR3 region has 17 residues.

The V gene is TRBV7-9, the J gene TRBJ2-6, with D maybe TRBD1 (5 bases). This sequence was found in a man aged 40-50 years with primary liver carcinoma and hepatitis B virus infection. The source material was liver tumor tissue from sampling region 4. Indicated subset: tumor region T4, right-lateral pole. The DNA for the CDR3 is TGTGCCAGCAGCTCTCCGATGCAAATCACTGGGGCCAACATCCTGACTTTC. Translation: CASSSPMQITGANILTF.